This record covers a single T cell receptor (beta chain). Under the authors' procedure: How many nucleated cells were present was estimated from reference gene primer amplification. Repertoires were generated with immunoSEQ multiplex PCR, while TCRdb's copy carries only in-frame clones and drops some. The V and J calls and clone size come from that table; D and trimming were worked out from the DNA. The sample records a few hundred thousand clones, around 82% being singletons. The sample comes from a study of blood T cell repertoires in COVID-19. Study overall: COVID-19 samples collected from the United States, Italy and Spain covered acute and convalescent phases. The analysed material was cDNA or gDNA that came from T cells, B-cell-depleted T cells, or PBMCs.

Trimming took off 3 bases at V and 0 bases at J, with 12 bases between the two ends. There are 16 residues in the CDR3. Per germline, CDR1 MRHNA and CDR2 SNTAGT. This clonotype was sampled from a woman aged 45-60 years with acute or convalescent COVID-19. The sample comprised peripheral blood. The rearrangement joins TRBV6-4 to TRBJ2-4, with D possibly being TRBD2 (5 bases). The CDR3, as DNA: TGTGCCAGCAGTGAAGTAGGAGGCCTAGCCAAAAACATTCAGTACTTC. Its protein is CASSEVGGLAKNIQYF.